This T cell receptor (beta chain) was found in a study of graft-versus-host responses after intestinal transplantation (dated by TCRdb to the early 2020s). Some background on the complete study: The transplants that recipients got were multivisceral, liver-intestinal, or isolated intestinal. All recipients received anti-thymocyte globulin induction followed by maintenance tacrolimus and steroids for three to four years. After intestinal transplantation, graft-versus-host and host-versus-graft alloreactive T cell clones were followed in the graft, circulation and bone marrow using bulk TCR-beta CDR3 sequencing. The cohort enrolled about two dozen intestinal transplant recipients including one retransplant, and a few patients lacking pretransplant specimens were excluded. Alloreactive clones were identified by sequencing pre-transplant mixed lymphocyte reaction products and comparing these products with unstimulated pre-transplant donor and recipient T cells. Donor T cell macrochimerism was defined as a peak of at least 4% donor T cells among recipient peripheral blood mononuclear cells. Samples from a few later patients were sequenced in-house on an Illumina MiSeq with MiXCR processing rather than by the commercial service. The full study reports these points: In patients with donor T cell macrochimerism, the allografts had high GvH to HvG T cell clonal ratios. Early after transplant, declines in HvG clones were associated with peak levels of circulating GvH clones. Conclusions were limited by the relatively low number and heterogeneity of intestinal transplant patients. GvH clones were found in recipient bone marrow, and some of the GvH clones appeared earlier in ileal mucosa or blood, which is consistent with an intestinal mucosal origin.

This clone was detected only a few times. Per-base qualities were not stored, and no clone one base away is much larger. The sample's time point label, in plain terms: cells obtained before transplantation from donor or recipient. In mixed lymphocyte reactions, about 200,000 CFSE-labeled pre-transplant responders were plated with about 200,000 irradiated violet-dye-labeled stimulators and cultured for around six days. After the mixed lymphocyte reaction, proliferating CD3+CD4+CFSE-low and CD3+CD8+CFSE-low responder cells were FACS-sorted on a BD Influx sorter. Libraries were constructed by the immunoSEQ multiplex PCR assay. In most patients, genomic DNA was isolated using the Qiagen DNeasy Blood and Tissue Kit and sent frozen to Adaptive Biotechnologies for TCR sequencing. Adaptive Biotechnologies carried out high-throughput TCR-beta CDR3 sequencing of genomic DNA for most patients. In the authors' own workflow: TCR sequencing data were retrieved from Adaptive's ImmunoSEQ software for some 19 patients, whereas three other patients were processed with MiXCR and VDJtools. CD4 versus CD8 sorting errors were corrected by removing sequences found in both subsets at a frequency ratio below 5:1. CDR3 nucleotide sequences shared between donor and recipient were removed because their origin could not be assigned. Alloreactive clones required at least 2-fold expansion over unstimulated cells and minimum CFSE-low frequency of 0.002% (template counts) or 0.001% (read counts). Clones were considered mappable if detected in sequenced pre-transplant spleen, lymph node, or MLR CFSE-low populations of the donor or recipient. The cumulative frequency of alloreactive clones was calculated as a percentage of all sequences, weighted by copy number. What TCRdb holds here is the immuneACCESS table cut down to in-frame rearrangements. Part of the clones is not present; checked against another copy, under half of the missing clones reflect an unresolved V gene, and the others are unexplained. D and trimming were read from the DNA, whereas the V and J calls and clone size are those reported in that table. This sample lists about 6,400 clones; 22% were detected once. 5% to 6.5% of the sample goes to the ten largest clones.

The germline V gene yields SQVTM for CDR1 and ANQGSEA for CDR2. V and J lose 4 bases and 5 bases, and a span of 17 bases separates them. From cysteine to phenylalanine, the CDR3 is 14 amino acids long. The sequence is cut down to CDR3 DNA, 42 bases in frame from base 1. The receptor's source is a human patient who was an organ donor for intestinal transplantation. This specimen was alloreactive CD4+ T cells from a mixed lymphocyte reaction culture, taken before transplantation. This specimen's cell subset or site label, interpreted: CFSE-low proliferating T cells sorted from approximately 6-day pre-transplant mixed lymphocyte reaction (GvH or HvG direction). The chain couples TRBV29-1 to TRBJ2-5; the D gene is unclear. The bases are TGCAGCGTTGTCGAGGTTATTAATTTTGAGACCCAGTACTTC. Translation gives CSVVEVINFETQYF.